This T cell receptor (beta chain) was observed in a study of blood T cell repertoires in COVID-19. Only in-frame clones appear in the TCRdb table, and some are missing; sequencing was by immunoSEQ multiplex PCR. In the table there are about 80,000 clones, roughly 86% of which are singletons. The germline V gene has CDR1 SGHVS and CDR2 FQNEAQ. The CDR3 contains 15 residues. Trimming at V came to 6 bases and at J to 4 bases, leaving 8 bases not matched to a gene. This sequence originates from a man between 65 and 85 years old with acute or convalescent COVID-19. Sample: peripheral blood. The V call is TRBV7-8, the J call TRBJ2-2, with TRBD2 identical over 7 bases. The DNA of the CDR3 is TGTGCCAGCAGTAAGAGGGACTACAGCACCGGGGAGCTGTTTTTT. It yields the protein CASSKRDYSTGELFF. Using reference TRBV7-8 and TRBJ2-2 for the parts outside the CDR3, the full variable domain is GAGVSQSPRYKVAKRGQDVALRCDPISGHVSLFWYQQALGQGPEFLTYFQNEAQLDKSGLPSDRFFAERPEGSVSTLKIQRTQQEDSAVYLCASSKRDYSTGELFFGEGSRLTVL.